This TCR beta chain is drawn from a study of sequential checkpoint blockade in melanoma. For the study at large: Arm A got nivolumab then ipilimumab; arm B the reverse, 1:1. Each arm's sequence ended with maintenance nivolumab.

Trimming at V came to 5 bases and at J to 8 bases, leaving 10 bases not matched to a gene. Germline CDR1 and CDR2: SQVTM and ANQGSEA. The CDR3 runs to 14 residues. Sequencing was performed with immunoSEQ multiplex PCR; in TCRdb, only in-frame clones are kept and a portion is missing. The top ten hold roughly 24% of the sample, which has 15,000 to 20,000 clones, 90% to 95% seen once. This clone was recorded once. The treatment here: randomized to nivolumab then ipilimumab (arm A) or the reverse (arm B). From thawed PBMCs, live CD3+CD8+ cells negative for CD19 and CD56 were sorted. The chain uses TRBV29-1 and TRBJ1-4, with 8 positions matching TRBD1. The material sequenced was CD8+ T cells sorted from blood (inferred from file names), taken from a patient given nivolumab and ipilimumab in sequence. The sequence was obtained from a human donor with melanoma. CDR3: CSVLEDREREKLFF. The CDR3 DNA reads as TGCAGCGTTCTTGAGGACAGGGAGAGAGAAAAACTGTTTTTT.